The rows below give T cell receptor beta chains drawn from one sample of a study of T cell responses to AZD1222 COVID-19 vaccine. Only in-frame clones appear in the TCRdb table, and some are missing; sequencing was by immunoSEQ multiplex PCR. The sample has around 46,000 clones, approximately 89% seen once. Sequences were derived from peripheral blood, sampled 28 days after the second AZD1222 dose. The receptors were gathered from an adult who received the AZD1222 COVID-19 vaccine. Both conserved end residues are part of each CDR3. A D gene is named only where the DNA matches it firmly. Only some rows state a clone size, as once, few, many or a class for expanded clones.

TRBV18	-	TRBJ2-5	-	CASSPQETQYF	TGTGCCAGCTCACCCCAAGAGACCCAGTACTTC
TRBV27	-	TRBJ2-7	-	CASSLLKGPFYEQYF	TGTGCCAGCAGTTTATTAAAGGGGCCGTTCTACGAGCAGTACTTC
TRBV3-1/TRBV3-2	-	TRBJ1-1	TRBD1	CASRKNRGNTEAFF	TGTGCCAGCAGAAAAAACAGGGGGAACACTGAAGCTTTCTTT
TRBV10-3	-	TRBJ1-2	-	CAISEPAGEKGGYTF	TGTGCCATCAGTGAGCCCGCAGGGGAAAAAGGTGGCTACACCTTC
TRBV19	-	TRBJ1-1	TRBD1	CASSTRDRVVQAFF	TGTGCCAGTAGTACCCGGGACAGGGTTGTTCAAGCTTTCTTT
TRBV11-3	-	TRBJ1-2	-	CASLPNYGYTF	TGTGCCAGCTTACCCAACTATGGCTACACCTTC
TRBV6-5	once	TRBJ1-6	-	CASRGGWLSPLHF	TGTGCCAGCCGGGGCGGTTGGCTTTCACCCCTCCACTTT
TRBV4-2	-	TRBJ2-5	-	CASSQDPPTGVSETQYF	TGTGCCAGCAGCCAAGATCCCCCTACGGGAGTGAGCGAGACCCAGTACTTC
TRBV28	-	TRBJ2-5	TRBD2	CASSLYLAGGETQYF	TGTGCCAGCAGTTTATATCTAGCGGGAGGGGAGACCCAGTACTTC
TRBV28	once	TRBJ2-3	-	CASRTDRLQNTDTQYF	TGTGCCAGCAGAACGGACAGACTACAAAACACAGATACGCAGTATTTT
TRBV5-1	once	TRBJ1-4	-	CASREGHGNEKLFF	TGCGCCAGCAGAGAGGGGCATGGTAATGAAAAACTGTTTTTT
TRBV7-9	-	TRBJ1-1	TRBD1	CASSPSGQGNTEAFF	TGTGCCAGCAGCCCTTCGGGACAGGGAAACACTGAAGCTTTCTTT
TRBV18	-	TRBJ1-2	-	CASSPFESRDYGYTF	TGTGCCAGCTCACCATTTGAAAGTCGGGACTATGGCTACACCTTC